Listed below are T cell receptor beta chains from one sample, sequenced in a study of blood T cell dynamics during melanoma immunotherapy. The table came from immunoSEQ multiplex PCR; TCRdb's copy has only in-frame clones and leaves some out. Of 25,000 to 35,000 clones in the sample, roughly 83% were seen once. Material: blood, obtained from a patient treated with checkpoint blockade. The receptor set was obtained from a human donor with melanoma. The CDR3 runs from the conserved cysteine through the conserved F or W. D genes are given only for firm matches. Some rows have no size entry. The others give once, few or many, or a class for an expanded clone.

D,size,J,V,DNA,CDR3
TRBD1,.,TRBJ2-3,TRBV11-2,TGTGCCAGCAGCTTCACAGGGGGCGCGGATACGCAGTATTTT,CASSFTGGADTQYF
TRBD1,.,TRBJ1-2,TRBV7-2,TGTGCCAGCAGCGGACAGGGTAGCGGCTATGGCTACACCTTC,CASSGQGSGYGYTF
.,.,TRBJ1-5,TRBV19,TGTGCCAGTAGTATCCTTGGGACCCAGGGGAATCAGCCCCAGCATTTT,CASSILGTQGNQPQHF
.,once,TRBJ1-3,TRBV11-2,TGTGCCAGCAGCTTAGACAGGGCTGGAAACACCATATATTTT,CASSLDRAGNTIYF
.,.,TRBJ1-6,TRBV6-5,TGTGCCAGCAGTTACTCGCGACAGGCGGGGGTATCACCCCTCCACTTT,CASSYSRQAGVSPLHF
.,.,TRBJ1-2,TRBV4-2,TGTGCCAGCAGCCAAGAGGGGGGCTATGGCTACACCTTC,CASSQEGGYGYTF
.,.,TRBJ1-3,TRBV29-1,TGCAGCGCGATCGACAGCGGAAACACCATATATTTT,CSAIDSGNTIYF
.,.,TRBJ1-2,TRBV28,TGTGCCAGCACGTCTACAGGGAGAAACTATGGCTACACCTTC,CASTSTGRNYGYTF
TRBD1,.,TRBJ2-7,TRBV7-7,TGTGCTAGCAGCTTAGCAGGGGGCTACGAGCAGTACTTC,CASSLAGGYEQYF
.,once,TRBJ2-3,TRBV27,TGTGCCAGCAGTTCTCCCCCCGATACGCAGTATTTT,CASSSPPDTQYF
.,.,TRBJ1-2,TRBV5-4,TGTGCCAGCAGCCACTGGGGAGGGGGCTACACCTTC,CASSHWGGGYTF
.,.,TRBJ1-5,TRBV7-2,TGTGCCAGCATGGGGGTAGAGATTTATAGCAATCAGCCCCAGCATTTT,CASMGVEIYSNQPQHF
.,once,TRBJ1-1,TRBV2,TGTGCCAGCAGTGACAGCAGGCGGGGAGCTTTCTTT,CASSDSRRGAFF
.,.,TRBJ2-7,TRBV7-3,TGTGCCAGCAGCTTAGCAGGGTCCCACGAGCAGTACTTC,CASSLAGSHEQYF
.,few,TRBJ1-1,TRBV11-1,TGTGCCAGCAGCTTTAGGAGGGACACTGAAGCTTTCTTT,CASSFRRDTEAFF
.,.,TRBJ1-1,TRBV6-5,TGTGCCAGCACCCCCCTGACAATGCATAACACTGAAGCTTTCTTT,CASTPLTMHNTEAFF
.,.,TRBJ1-1,TRBV5-1,TGCGCCAGCAGCGGCGGGACGGCAGAACGGGGAGCTTTCTTT,CASSGGTAERGAFF
.,.,TRBJ2-3,TRBV10-3,TGTGCCATCAGTTCCGACCGAGATACGCAGTATTTT,CAISSDRDTQYF
TRBD1,.,TRBJ2-1,TRBV6-5,TGTGCCAGCAGTTACGGGACAGCCCAGTTCTTC,CASSYGTAQFF
TRBD1,.,TRBJ1-2,TRBV27,TGTGCCAGCAGTTGGGGACAGGGTGGCAACTATGGCTACACCTTC,CASSWGQGGNYGYTF
TRBD1,.,TRBJ2-7,TRBV29-1,TGCAGCGTTGAAGGGGGCAGGGGGCTCTCCTACGAGCAGTACTTC,CSVEGGRGLSYEQYF
.,.,TRBJ2-5,TRBV18,TGTGCCAGCTCACCACCCCCGGGCGGGGAGACCCAGTACTTC,CASSPPPGGETQYF
.,.,TRBJ2-5,TRBV18,TGTGCCAGCTCACCACCCTCCCAAGAGACCCAGTACTTC,CASSPPSQETQYF
.,.,TRBJ1-5,TRBV6-5,TGTGCCAGCGGCCAAAGTTTCCAGCCCCAGCATTTT,CASGQSFQPQHF
.,.,TRBJ1-5,TRBV5-6,TGTGCCAGCAGCATGAGGGATGTGGGCAATCAGCCCCAGCATTTT,CASSMRDVGNQPQHF
TRBD2,.,TRBJ2-3,TRBV25-1,TGTGCCAGCAGTGAATATTCCAGCGGGGCTAGCACAGATACGCAGTATTTT,CASSEYSSGASTDTQYF
.,.,TRBJ1-4,TRBV7-9,TGTGCCAGCAGCAGCAGAGATGAAAAACTGTTTTTT,CASSSRDEKLFF
.,.,TRBJ1-2,TRBV18,TGTGCCAGCTCACCACCTTCGCGGCAGGGGTTCGGCTACACCTTC,CASSPPSRQGFGYTF
TRBD1,.,TRBJ1-2,TRBV4-3,TGCGCCAGCAGCCAAGTTACCGGGACAGGGAGTTGGGATGGCTACACCTTC,CASSQVTGTGSWDGYTF
TRBD1,.,TRBJ2-1,TRBV6-6,TGTGCCAGCAGTTTCCTGGACAGGGCATACAATGAGCAGTTCTTC,CASSFLDRAYNEQFF
.,.,TRBJ1-3,TRBV4-3,TGCGCCAGCAGCCAAGCGGGAGGCCCCAGAAACACCATATATTTT,CASSQAGGPRNTIYF
TRBD1,.,TRBJ1-5,TRBV10-3,TGTGCCATCAGTGAGTCGGGACAGGGGCGAGGCGGGAATCAGCCCCAGCATTTT,CAISESGQGRGGNQPQHF
.,once,TRBJ1-2,TRBV28,TGTGCCAGCAGTTTCGGCGGATCGGTTTATGGCTACACCTTC,CASSFGGSVYGYTF
.,.,TRBJ1-1,TRBV7-2,TGTGCCAGCAGCTTAGCCCGAGTGGGCACTGAAGCTTTCTTT,CASSLARVGTEAFF
.,.,TRBJ2-1,TRBV7-2,TGTGCCAGCAGCTTAGCTAAACAGGCCCCCTCCTACAATGAGCAGTTCTTC,CASSLAKQAPSYNEQFF
.,.,TRBJ1-1,TRBV14,TGTGCCAGCAGCCATAAAGGGACGGGAAACACTGAAGCTTTCTTT,CASSHKGTGNTEAFF
.,.,TRBJ2-7,TRBV21-1,TGTGCCAGCCAGGCTGAGGTCCAGCCTAACCGAGGCGAGCAGTACTTC,CASQAEVQPNRGEQYF
.,.,TRBJ2-7,TRBV28,TGTGCCAGCAGTTCCCACCCCTACGAGCAGTACTTC,CASSSHPYEQYF
TRBD1,.,TRBJ1-2,TRBV5-1,TGCGCCAGCAGGGTTTCCAGGGACAGATATACCTATGGCTACACCTTC,CASRVSRDRYTYGYTF
.,few,TRBJ2-7,TRBV7-9,TGTGCCAGCAGCTTAGCTTTAGACTACGAGCAGTACTTC,CASSLALDYEQYF
.,.,TRBJ2-7,TRBV30,TGTGCCTGGAGTATCACAGGGCGAGAGCAGTACTTC,CAWSITGREQYF
.,.,TRBJ2-2,TRBV4-3,TGCGCCAGCAGCCAAAACGGGGGAGGGAACACCGGGGAGCTGTTTTTT,CASSQNGGGNTGELFF
TRBD2,.,TRBJ2-7,TRBV19,TGTGCCAGTAGTACGATCGAAGCGGGAACCGACGAGCAGTACTTC,CASSTIEAGTDEQYF
.,.,TRBJ2-7,TRBV18,TGTGCCAGCTCACGAGGGTACTACGAGCAGTACTTC,CASSRGYYEQYF
TRBD2,.,TRBJ2-5,TRBV5-1,TGCGCCAGCGCTTCCGGGACTAACCAAGAGACCCAGTACTTC,CASASGTNQETQYF
.,.,TRBJ1-2,TRBV4-1,TGCGCCAGCAGCCAAGGGCAGGGAGGAGGGGGCTACACCTTC,CASSQGQGGGGYTF